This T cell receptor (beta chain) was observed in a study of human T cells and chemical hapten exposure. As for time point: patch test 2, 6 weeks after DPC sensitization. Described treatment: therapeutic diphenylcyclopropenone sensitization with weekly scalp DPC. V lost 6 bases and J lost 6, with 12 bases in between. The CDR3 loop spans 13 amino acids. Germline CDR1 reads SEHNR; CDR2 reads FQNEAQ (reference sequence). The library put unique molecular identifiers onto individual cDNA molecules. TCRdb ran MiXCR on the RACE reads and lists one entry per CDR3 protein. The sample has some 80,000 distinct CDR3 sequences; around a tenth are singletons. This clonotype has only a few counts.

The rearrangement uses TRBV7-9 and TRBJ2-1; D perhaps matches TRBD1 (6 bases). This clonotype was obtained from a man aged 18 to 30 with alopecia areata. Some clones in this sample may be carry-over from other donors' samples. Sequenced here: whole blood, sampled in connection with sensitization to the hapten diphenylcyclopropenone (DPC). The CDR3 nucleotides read TGTGCCAGCAGTGGGGGCGCTAGCAATGAGCAGTTCTTC. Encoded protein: CASSGGASNEQFF.